These T cell receptor beta chains were read from a single sample in a study of blood T cells in healthy people across ages. TCRdb fed the 5' RACE reads into MiXCR, producing one record per CDR3 protein. The sample has roughly 1.5 million distinct CDR3 sequences, approximately 43% seen once; the top ten hold 4%. The sequencing sample was made of blood. The origin of the receptors is a woman aged 18-29 years in good health. The CDR3 runs from the conserved cysteine through the conserved F or W. The order of the fields is J gene, V gene, CDR3 protein.

TRBJ1-2 TRBV15 CATSRDQTGWPFRYGYTF
TRBJ2-1 TRBV9 CASSPGTSGGSDEQFF
TRBJ2-1 TRBV20-1 CSVRLRVPYNEQFF
TRBJ2-3 TRBV10-3 CAISAEEGGARDTQYF
TRBJ1-5 TRBV9 CASSGTGGLNQPQHF
TRBJ2-5 TRBV21-1 CATIPRALQYF
TRBJ2-7 TRBV14 CASSQENSHEQYF
TRBJ2-5 TRBV15 CATSSGLADKEQYF
- TRBV5-5 CASSLSDSSYEQYF
TRBJ2-3 TRBV20-1 CSARQTGFHTNTQYF
TRBJ2-1 TRBV7-9 CASRVAGTWNEQFF
TRBJ2-5 TRBV5-1 CASSLTEIEQYF
TRBJ2-2 TRBV4-1 CASSKTTSGRTGELFF
TRBJ2-5 TRBV21-1 CASSKGVSKETQYF
TRBJ2-2 TRBV7-2 CASSLVGTGRATGELFF
TRBJ2-1 TRBV6-2/TRBV6-3 CASSLRDYLNEQFF
TRBJ2-7 TRBV27 CASSPWTGGFGEQYF
TRBJ2-7 TRBV7-2 CASSLGVGLSYEQYF
TRBJ2-7 TRBV7-2 CASSLRQGPTYEQYF
TRBJ1-2 TRBV4-3 CASSQGPDGNYGYTF